Here is one T cell receptor beta chain with its context. These data are taken from a study of blood T cell repertoires in COVID-19. Study-wide background: Spain, Italy and the United States supplied samples that represented acute and convalescent COVID-19. T cells, B-cell-depleted T cells, or PBMCs supplied cDNA or gDNA.

As handled by the study authors: Estimated nucleated cell counts came from reference gene primer amplification. Profiled with immunoSEQ multiplex PCR; TCRdb holds only in-frame clones, not every one. V, J and clone size are taken as reported in that table, and D and trimming were inferred from the DNA itself. The sample records approximately 34,000 clones, roughly nine tenths being singletons. Between the trimmed V and J ends, which lost 4 bases and 0 bases, there was a span of 12 bases. Per the germline V gene, CDR1 is SGHTA and CDR2 is FQGNSA. CDR3 length equals 15 residues. The clonotype comes from a man in his sixties with acute or convalescent COVID-19. The gene calls are TRBV7-2 and TRBJ2-5, with TRBD2 as a possible D gene (5 bases). What was sequenced was peripheral blood. CDR3 residues: CASSSDADYQETQYF. CDR3 in DNA: TGTGCCAGCAGCTCAGACGCGGACTACCAAGAGACCCAGTACTTC.